Sequencing of this TCR beta chain was carried out in a study of beta chain features in type 1 diabetes. Study-level findings and limits: Within the patient group, naive, central memory and Treg TCRB repertoires appeared more similar to each other than within healthy donors. No resolution was reached here on whether HLA type influences TCRB rearrangement. There was a moderate but significant shortening of TCRB CDR3s in all four CD4+ subsets of Type 1 diabetes patients.

The CDR3 covers 15 residues. V was pared by 2 bases and J by 6 bases, with 5 bases of the junction left unmatched. The germline V gene encodes CDR1 ENHRY and CDR2 SYGVKD. cDNA synthesis used the whole RNA isolate, giving expressed TCRB sequences. Assay used: immunoSEQ multiplex PCR; TCRdb lists only in-frame clones, some missing. The sample carries 350,000 to 400,000 clones, around 12% recorded once. Via the markers CD45RO/CCR7/CD25/CD127/CD95/CD27, stem cell-like memory, regulatory, central memory and naive CD4+ cells were sorted. This clone was seen only a few times. Antigen specificity is unknown. The chain is built from TRBV10-3 and TRBJ2-1; 9 nucleotides line up with TRBD2. The sequence came from a woman between 18 and 30 years old with type 1 diabetes. The sequenced sample was naive CD4+ T cells from blood. The CDR3 loop reads CAISEELAGSNEQFF. CDR3 bases: TGTGCCATCAGTGAGGAGCTAGCGGGGTCCAATGAGCAGTTCTTC.